These T cell receptor beta chains were read from a single sample in a study of blood T cell repertoires in COVID-19. Sequencing was performed with immunoSEQ multiplex PCR; in TCRdb, only in-frame clones are kept and a portion is missing. The profile covers about 160,000 clones, with 85% appearing a single time and 0.8% to 1.2% taken by the ten largest. The sample comprised peripheral blood. The receptors originated from a man aged 35 to 55 with acute or convalescent COVID-19. CDR3s include the opening cysteine and the closing phenylalanine or tryptophan. A D gene is named only where the DNA matches it firmly. Only part of the rows carry a size: once, few, many, or a class if the clone is expanded.

.,TRBV27,TRBD1,TRBJ1-4,CASSLGTGFPKSTNEKLFF,TGTGCCAGCAGTTTAGGGACAGGGTTTCCAAAGTCAACTAATGAAAAACTGTTTTTT
.,TRBV5-1,.,TRBJ2-5,CASSLISVVETQYF,TGCGCCAGCAGCTTGATCTCGGTGGTAGAGACCCAGTACTTC
.,TRBV11-2,.,TRBJ1-1,CASNSFGGGTEAFF,TGTGCCAGCAACTCCTTCGGCGGGGGCACTGAAGCTTTCTTT
.,TRBV15,.,TRBJ1-5,CATSRDDGVVRQPQHF,TGTGCCACCAGCAGAGATGACGGGGTTGTTCGCCAGCCCCAGCATTTT
.,TRBV6-5,TRBD1,TRBJ1-3,CASSRQGGGNTIYF,TGTGCCAGCAGTAGACAGGGCGGTGGAAACACCATATATTTT
.,TRBV3-1/TRBV3-2,TRBD1,TRBJ1-4,CASSRQGLDEKLFF,TGTGCCAGCAGCAGACAGGGGTTGGATGAAAAACTGTTTTTT
.,TRBV28,.,TRBJ2-4,CASRAAGGGIQYF,TGTGCCAGCAGGGCGGCAGGAGGAGGCATTCAGTACTTC
once,TRBV24-1,TRBD1,TRBJ2-7,CATSDVAGTGITEQYF,TGTGCCACCAGTGATGTTGCCGGGACAGGGATTACCGAGCAGTACTTC
.,TRBV11-2,.,TRBJ1-1,CASSRAGSAEAFF,TGTGCCAGCAGTCGAGCGGGGTCCGCTGAAGCTTTCTTT
.,TRBV7-8,.,TRBJ2-2,CASSPPKYGGITGELFF,TGTGCCAGCAGCCCCCCCAAGTACGGGGGTATCACCGGGGAGCTGTTTTTT
.,TRBV3-1/TRBV3-2,TRBD1,TRBJ2-3,CASSQRTGISTDTQYF,TGTGCCAGCAGCCAGAGGACAGGAATAAGCACAGATACGCAGTATTTT